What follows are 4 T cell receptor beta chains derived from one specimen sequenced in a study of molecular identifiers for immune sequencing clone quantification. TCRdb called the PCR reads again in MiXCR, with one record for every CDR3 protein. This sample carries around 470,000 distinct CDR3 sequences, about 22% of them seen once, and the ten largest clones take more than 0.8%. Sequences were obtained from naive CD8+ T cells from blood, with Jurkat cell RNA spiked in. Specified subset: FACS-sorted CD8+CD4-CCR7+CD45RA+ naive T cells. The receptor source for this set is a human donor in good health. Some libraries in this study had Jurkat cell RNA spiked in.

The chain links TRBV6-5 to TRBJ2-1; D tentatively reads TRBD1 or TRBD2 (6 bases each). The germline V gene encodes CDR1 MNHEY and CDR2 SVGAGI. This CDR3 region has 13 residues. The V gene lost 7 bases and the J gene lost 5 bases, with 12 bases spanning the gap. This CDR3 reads CASKRGPNNEQFF. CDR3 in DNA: TGTGCCAGCAAACGGGGGCCCAACAATGAGCAGTTCTTC.

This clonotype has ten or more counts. CDR3 sequence: CASSYSTEQSQETQYF. CDR3 bases: TGTGCCAGCAGTTACTCGACCGAGCAGTCCCAAGAGACCCAGTACTTC. This chain links TRBV6-6 with TRBJ2-5; D unclear. With 0 bases removed from V and 1 base from J, the gap between germline ends came to 12 bases. The germline CDR1 and CDR2 sequences are MNHNY and SVGAGI (reference sequence). This CDR3 region has 16 residues.

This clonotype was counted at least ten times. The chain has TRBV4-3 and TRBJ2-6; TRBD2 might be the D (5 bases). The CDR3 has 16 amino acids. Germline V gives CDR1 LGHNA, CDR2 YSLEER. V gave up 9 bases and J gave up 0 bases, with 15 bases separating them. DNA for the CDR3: TGCGCCAGGGTTCACGCCGGGGTCTCTGGGGCCAACGTCCTGACTTTC. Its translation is CARVHAGVSGANVLTF.

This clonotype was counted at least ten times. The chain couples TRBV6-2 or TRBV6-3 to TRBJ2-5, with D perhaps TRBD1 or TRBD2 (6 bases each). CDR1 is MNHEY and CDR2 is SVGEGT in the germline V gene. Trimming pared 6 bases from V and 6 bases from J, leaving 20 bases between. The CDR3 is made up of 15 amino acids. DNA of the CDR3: TGTGCCAGCAGCCCATTCGTCGGGGGCGAGAAGACCCAGTACTTC. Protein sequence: CASSPFVGGEKTQYF.